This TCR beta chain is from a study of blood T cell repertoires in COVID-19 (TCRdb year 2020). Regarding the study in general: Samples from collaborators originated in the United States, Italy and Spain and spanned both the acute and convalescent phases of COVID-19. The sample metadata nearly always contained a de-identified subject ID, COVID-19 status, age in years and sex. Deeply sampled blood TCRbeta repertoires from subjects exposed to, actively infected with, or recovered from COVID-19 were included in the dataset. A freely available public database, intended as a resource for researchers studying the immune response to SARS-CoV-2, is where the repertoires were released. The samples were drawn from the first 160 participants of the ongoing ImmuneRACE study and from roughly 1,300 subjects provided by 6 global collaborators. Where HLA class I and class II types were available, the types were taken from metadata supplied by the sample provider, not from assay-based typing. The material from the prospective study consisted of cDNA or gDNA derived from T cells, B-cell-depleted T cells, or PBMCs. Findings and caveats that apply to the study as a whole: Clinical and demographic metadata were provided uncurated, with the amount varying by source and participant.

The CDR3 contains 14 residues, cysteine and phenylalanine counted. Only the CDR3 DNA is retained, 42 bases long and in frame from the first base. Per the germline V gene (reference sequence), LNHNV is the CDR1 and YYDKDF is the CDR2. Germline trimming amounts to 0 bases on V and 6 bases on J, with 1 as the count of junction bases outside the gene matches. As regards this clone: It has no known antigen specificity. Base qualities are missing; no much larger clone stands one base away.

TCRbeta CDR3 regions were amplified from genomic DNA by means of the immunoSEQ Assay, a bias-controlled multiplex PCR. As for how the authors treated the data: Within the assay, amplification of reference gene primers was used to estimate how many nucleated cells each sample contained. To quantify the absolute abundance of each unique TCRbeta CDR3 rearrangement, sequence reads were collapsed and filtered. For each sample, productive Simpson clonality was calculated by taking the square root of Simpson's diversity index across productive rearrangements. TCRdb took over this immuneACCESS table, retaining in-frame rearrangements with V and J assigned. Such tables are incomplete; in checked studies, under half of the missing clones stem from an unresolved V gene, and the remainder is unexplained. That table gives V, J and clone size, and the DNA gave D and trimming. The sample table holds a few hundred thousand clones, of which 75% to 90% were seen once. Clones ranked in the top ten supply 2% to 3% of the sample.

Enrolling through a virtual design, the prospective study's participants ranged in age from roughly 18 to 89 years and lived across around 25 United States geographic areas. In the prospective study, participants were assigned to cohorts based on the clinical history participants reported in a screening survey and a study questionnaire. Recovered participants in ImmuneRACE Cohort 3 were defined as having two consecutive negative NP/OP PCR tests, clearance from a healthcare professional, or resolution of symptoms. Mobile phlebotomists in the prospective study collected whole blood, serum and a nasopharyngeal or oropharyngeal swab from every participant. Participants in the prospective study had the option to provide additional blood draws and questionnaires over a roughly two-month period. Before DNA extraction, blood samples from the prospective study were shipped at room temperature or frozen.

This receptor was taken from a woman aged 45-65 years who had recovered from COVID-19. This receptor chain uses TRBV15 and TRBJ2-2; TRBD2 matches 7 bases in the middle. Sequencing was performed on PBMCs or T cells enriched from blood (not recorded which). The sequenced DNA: TGTGCCACCAGCAGAGAAGGGAGGGCCGGGGAGCTGTTTTTT. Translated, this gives CATSREGRAGELFF.